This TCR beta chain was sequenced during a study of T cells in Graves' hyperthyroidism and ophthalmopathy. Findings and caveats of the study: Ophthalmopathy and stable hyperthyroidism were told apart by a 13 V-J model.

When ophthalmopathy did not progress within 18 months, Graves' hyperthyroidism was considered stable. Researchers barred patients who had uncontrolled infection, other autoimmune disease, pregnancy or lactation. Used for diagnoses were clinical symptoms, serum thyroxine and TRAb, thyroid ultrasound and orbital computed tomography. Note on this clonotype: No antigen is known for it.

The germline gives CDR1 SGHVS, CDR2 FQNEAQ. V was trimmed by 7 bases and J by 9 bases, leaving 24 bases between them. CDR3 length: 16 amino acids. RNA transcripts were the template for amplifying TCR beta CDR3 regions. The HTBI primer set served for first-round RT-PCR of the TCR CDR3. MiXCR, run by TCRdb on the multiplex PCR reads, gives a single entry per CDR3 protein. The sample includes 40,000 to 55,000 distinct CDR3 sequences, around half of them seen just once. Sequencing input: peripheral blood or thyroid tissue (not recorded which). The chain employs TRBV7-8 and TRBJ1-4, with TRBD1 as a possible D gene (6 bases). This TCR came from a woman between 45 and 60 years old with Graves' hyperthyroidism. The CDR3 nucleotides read TGTGCCAGCATTTTAAATCCCCGAGGGGGGTTCAAAAAACTGTTTTTT. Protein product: CASILNPRGGFKKLFF.